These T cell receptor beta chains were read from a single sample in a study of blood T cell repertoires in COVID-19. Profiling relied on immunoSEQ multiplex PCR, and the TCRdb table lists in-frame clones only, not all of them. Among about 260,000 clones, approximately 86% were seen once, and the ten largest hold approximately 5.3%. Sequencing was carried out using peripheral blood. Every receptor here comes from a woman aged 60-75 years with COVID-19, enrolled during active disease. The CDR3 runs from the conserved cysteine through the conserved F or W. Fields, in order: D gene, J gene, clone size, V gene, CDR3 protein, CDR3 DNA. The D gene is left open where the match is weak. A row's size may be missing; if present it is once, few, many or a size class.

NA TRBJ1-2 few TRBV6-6 CASSLEGTNYGYTF TGTGCCAGCAGTTTGGAGGGGACTAACTATGGCTACACCTTC
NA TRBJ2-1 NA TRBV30 CAWSPGESGGHEQFF TGTGCCTGGAGCCCCGGAGAAAGCGGAGGTCATGAGCAGTTCTTC
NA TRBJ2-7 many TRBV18 CASSPPRSVYEQYF TGTGCCAGCTCACCACCGCGGAGTGTCTACGAGCAGTACTTC
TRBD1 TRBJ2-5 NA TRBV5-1 CASSRDRGYQETQYF TGCGCCAGCAGCCGGGACAGGGGGTACCAAGAGACCCAGTACTTC
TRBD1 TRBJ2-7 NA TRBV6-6 CASSPGTVYEQYF TGTGCCAGCAGTCCCGGGACAGTATACGAGCAGTACTTC
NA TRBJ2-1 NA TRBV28 CASSLWAGRGNEQFF TGTGCCAGCAGTTTATGGGCCGGGCGGGGAAATGAGCAGTTCTTC
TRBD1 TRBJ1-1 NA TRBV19 CASSIANRGRWGTEAFF TGTGCCAGTAGTATAGCCAACAGGGGGCGTTGGGGCACTGAAGCTTTCTTT
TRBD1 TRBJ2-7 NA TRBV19 CASTRTGGTYEQYF TGTGCCAGTACCAGGACAGGGGGCACCTACGAGCAGTACTTC
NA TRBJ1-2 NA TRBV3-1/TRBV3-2 CASSQDAQAHNYGYTF TGTGCCAGCAGCCAAGATGCGCAGGCTCATAACTATGGCTACACCTTC
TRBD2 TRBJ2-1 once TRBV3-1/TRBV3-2 CASSRHGAGGPGNEQFF TGTGCCAGCAGCCGGCATGGGGCGGGAGGGCCTGGGAATGAGCAGTTCTTC